This TCR beta chain was sequenced during a study of blood T cell repertoires in COVID-19. Overall study context: The cDNA or gDNA used as material had been derived from T cells, B-cell-depleted T cells, or PBMCs.

In germline, CDR1 is SGHKS, CDR2 YYEKEE (reference sequence). Trimming stripped 0 bases from V and 0 bases from J, with 10 bases between. This CDR3 comprises 17 residues. Some clones are missing from TCRdb's copy, which holds only in-frame ones; the method was immunoSEQ multiplex PCR. This table holds over 100,000 clones, just under 85% found once. Sequencing was done on a sample of peripheral blood. The origin of this receptor is a woman of 80 years or more with active or convalescent COVID-19. The rearrangement joins TRBV5-5 to TRBJ2-6, with D unresolved. Here the CDR3 DNA reads TGTGCCAGCAGCTTGGGTGTACAGATCTCTGGGGCCAACGTCCTGACTTTC. This codes for CASSLGVQISGANVLTF.